The clone carrying this T cell receptor (beta chain) showed up many times. Its specificity is not known. This sample was taken from a study of CD8 T cells in ankylosing spondylitis. Study findings and constraints: Disease-linked clones were reportedly significantly enriched in matched ankylosing spondylitis synovial fluid. Ankylosing spondylitis blood appeared to be characterized by a TCR beta motif of several highly homologous variants. Prior literature has documented some motif variants in synovial fluid and blood from reactive arthritis.

Quantitative 5'-RACE with molecular barcodes produced the TCR beta libraries. TCRdb re-derived calls from the 5' RACE reads in MiXCR, one entry per CDR3 protein. The table includes a few hundred thousand distinct CDR3 sequences, under 12% detected once. V lost 2 bases to trimming and J lost 7 bases; unmatched junction nucleotides: 9. CDR3 length equals 16 residues. Germline CDR1 and CDR2: SQVTM and ANQGSEA. The chain carries TRBV29-1 and TRBJ2-1; 12 bases align to TRBD2. The source of this sequence is a male donor with ankylosing spondylitis or in good health (not recorded which). The sequenced sample consisted of blood, either unsorted or a sorted T cell fraction (not recorded which). The DNA of the CDR3 is TGCAGCGTTGAACCGGCTAGCGGGGGGGCCGGGAATGAGCAGTTCTTC. This gives the protein CSVEPASGGAGNEQFF.